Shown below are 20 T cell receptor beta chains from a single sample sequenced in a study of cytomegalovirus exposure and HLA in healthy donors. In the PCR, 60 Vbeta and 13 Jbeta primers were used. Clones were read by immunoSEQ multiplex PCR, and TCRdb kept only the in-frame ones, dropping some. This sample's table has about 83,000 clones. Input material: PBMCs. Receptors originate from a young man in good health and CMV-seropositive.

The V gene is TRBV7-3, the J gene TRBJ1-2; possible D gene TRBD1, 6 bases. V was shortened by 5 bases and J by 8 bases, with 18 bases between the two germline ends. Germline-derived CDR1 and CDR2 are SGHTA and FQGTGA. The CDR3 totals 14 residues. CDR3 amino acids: CASSPQGQTRGYTF. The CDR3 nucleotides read TGTGCCAGCAGCCCCCAAGGACAGACTCGGGGCTACACCTTC.

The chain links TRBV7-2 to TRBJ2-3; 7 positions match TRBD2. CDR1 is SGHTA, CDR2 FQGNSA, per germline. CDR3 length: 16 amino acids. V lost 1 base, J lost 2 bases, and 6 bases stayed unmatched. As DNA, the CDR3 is TGTGCCAGCAGCTTAGGAGGCGGGAGCCCCACAGATACGCAGTATTTT. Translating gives CASSLGGGSPTDTQYF. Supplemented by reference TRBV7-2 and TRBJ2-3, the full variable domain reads GAGVSQSPSNKVTEKGKDVELRCDPISGHTALYWYRQSLGQGLEFLIYFQGNSAPDKSGLPSDRFSAERTGGSVSTLTIQRTQQEDSAVYLCASSLGGGSPTDTQYFGPGTRLTVL.

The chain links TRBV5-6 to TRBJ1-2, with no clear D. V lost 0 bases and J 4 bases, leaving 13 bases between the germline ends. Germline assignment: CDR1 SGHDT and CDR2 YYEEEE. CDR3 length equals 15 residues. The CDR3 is CASSLGPTGSYGYTF. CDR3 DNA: TGTGCCAGCAGCTTGGGGCCAACGGGTTCCTATGGCTACACCTTC. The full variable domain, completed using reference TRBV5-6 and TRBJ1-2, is DAGVTQSPTHLIKTRGQQVTLRCSPKSGHDTVSWYQQALGQGPQFIFQYYEEEERQRGNFPDRFSGHQFPNYSSELNVNALLLGDSALYLCASSLGPTGSYGYTFGSGTRLTVV.

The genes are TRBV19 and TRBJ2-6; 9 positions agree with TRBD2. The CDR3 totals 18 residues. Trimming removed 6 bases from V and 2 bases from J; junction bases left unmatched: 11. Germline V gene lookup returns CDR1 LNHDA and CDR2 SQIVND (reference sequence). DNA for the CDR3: TGTGCCAGTAGCGGTCGAGGCGGGGGGGCCCCTGGGGCCAACGTCCTGACTTTC. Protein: CASSGRGGGAPGANVLTF.

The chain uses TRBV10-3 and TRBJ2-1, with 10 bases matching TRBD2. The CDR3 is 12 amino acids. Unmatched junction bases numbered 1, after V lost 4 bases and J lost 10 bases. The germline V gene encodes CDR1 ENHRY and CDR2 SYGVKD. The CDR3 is CAISGGLAEQFF. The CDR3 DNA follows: TGTGCCATCAGTGGGGGACTAGCGGAGCAGTTCTTC.

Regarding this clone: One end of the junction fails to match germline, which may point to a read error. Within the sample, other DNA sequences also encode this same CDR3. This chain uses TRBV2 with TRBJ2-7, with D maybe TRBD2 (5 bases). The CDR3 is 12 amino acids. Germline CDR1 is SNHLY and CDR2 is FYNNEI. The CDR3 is CASSEAGGYKHF. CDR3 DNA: TGTGCCAGCAGTGAAGCGGGCGGGTACAAGCACTTC.

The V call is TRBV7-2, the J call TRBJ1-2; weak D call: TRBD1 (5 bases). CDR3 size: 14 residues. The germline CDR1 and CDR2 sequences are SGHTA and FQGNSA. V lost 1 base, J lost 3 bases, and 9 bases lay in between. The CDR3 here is CASSLVIGDYGYTF. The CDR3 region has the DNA TGTGCCAGCAGCTTAGTCATAGGGGACTATGGCTACACCTTC.

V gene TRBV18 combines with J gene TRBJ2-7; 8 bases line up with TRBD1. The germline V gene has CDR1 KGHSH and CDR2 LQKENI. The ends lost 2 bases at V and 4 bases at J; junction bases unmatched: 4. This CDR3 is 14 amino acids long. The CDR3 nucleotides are TGTGCCAGCTCACCATCAGGGGGCGCGTACGAGCAGTACTTC. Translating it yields CASSPSGGAYEQYF. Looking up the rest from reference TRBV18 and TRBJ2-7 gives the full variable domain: NAGVMQNPRHLVRRRGQEARLRCSPMKGHSHVYWYRQLPEEGLKFMVYLQKENIIDESGMPKERFSAEFPKEGPSILRIQQVVRGDSAAYFCASSPSGGAYEQYFGPGTRLTVT.

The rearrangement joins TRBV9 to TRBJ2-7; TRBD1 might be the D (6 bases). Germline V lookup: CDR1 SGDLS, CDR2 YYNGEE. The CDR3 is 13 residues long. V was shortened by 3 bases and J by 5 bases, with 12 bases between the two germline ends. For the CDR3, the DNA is TGTGCCAGCAGCGACTTACAGGGCAACGAGCAGTACTTC. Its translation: CASSDLQGNEQYF. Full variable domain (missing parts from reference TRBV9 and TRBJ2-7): DSGVTQTPKHLITATGQRVTLRCSPRSGDLSVYWYQQSLDQGLQFLIQYYNGEERAKGNILERFSAQQFPDLHSELNLSSLELGDSALYFCASSDLQGNEQYFGPGTRLTVT.

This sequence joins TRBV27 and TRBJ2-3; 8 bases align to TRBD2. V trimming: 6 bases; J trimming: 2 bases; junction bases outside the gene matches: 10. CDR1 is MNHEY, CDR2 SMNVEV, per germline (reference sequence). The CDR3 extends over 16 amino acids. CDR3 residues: CASRSQRRGVTDTQYF. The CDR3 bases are TGTGCCAGCAGGAGCCAGAGGCGGGGGGTCACAGATACGCAGTATTTT.

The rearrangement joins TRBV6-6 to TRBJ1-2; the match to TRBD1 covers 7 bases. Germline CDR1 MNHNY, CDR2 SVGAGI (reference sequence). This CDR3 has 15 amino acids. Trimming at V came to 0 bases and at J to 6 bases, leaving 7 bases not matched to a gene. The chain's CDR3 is CASSYSKGRGHGYTF. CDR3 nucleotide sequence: TGTGCCAGCAGTTACTCGAAGGGTAGGGGGCATGGCTACACCTTC.

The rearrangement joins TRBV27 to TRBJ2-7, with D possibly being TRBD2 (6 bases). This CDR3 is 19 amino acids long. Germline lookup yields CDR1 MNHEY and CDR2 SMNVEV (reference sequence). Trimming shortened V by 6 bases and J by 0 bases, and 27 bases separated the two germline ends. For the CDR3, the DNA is TGTGCCAGCAGCACTAGGGACTCTCCAACCCAACCCCCCTCCTACGAGCAGTACTTC. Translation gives CASSTRDSPTQPPSYEQYF.

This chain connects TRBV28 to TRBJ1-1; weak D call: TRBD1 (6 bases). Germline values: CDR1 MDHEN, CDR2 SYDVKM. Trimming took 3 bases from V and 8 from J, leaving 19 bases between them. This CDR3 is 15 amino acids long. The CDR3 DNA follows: TGTGCCAGCAGTTTGTGGGGGGGGGCGGACAGAGAAGCTTTCTTT. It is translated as CASSLWGGADREAFF.

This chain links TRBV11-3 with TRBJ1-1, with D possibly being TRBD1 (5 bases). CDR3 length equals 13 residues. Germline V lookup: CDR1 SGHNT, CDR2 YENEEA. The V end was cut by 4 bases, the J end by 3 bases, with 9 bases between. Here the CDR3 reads CASSSGLYTEAFF. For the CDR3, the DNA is TGTGCCAGCAGCTCGGGACTTTACACTGAAGCTTTCTTT.

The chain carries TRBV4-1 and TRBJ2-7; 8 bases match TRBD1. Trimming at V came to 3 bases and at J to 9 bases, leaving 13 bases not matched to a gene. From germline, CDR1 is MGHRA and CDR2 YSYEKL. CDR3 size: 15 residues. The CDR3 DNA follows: TGCGCCAGCAGCCAGGCCGGGACAGGCCCTTTGGCGCAGTACTTC. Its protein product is CASSQAGTGPLAQYF.

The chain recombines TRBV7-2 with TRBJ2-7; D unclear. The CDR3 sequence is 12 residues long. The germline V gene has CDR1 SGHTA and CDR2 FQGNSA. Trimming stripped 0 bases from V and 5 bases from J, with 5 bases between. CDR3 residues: CASSLAFNEQYF. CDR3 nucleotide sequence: TGTGCCAGCAGCTTAGCATTCAACGAGCAGTACTTC.

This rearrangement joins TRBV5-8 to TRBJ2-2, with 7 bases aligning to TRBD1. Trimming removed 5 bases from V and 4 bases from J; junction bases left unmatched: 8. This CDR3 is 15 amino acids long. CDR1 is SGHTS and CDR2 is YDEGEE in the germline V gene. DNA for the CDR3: TGTGCCAGCAGTACCCGGGACAGAAGCACCGGGGAGCTGTTTTTT. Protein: CASSTRDRSTGELFF.

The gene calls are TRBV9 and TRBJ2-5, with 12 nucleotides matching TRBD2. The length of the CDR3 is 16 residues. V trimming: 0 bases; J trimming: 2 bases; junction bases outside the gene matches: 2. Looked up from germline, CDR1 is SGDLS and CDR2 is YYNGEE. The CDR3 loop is CASSVGLAGGQETQYF. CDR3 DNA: TGTGCCAGCAGCGTAGGGCTAGCGGGGGGGCAAGAGACCCAGTACTTC.

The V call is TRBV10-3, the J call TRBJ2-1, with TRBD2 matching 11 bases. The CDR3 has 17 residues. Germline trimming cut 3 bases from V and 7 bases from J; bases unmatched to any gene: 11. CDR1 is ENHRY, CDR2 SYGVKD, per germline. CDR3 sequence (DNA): TGTGCCATCAGTGACTCACGATTAGCGGGAGGGTTAAATGAGCAGTTCTTC. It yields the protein CAISDSRLAGGLNEQFF.

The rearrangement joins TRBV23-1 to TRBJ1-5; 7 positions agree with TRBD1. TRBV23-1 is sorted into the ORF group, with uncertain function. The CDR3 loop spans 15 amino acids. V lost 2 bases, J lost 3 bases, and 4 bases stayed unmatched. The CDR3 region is CASSQNGQANQPQHF. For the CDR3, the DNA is TGCGCCAGCAGTCAAAATGGACAGGCCAATCAGCCCCAGCATTTT.